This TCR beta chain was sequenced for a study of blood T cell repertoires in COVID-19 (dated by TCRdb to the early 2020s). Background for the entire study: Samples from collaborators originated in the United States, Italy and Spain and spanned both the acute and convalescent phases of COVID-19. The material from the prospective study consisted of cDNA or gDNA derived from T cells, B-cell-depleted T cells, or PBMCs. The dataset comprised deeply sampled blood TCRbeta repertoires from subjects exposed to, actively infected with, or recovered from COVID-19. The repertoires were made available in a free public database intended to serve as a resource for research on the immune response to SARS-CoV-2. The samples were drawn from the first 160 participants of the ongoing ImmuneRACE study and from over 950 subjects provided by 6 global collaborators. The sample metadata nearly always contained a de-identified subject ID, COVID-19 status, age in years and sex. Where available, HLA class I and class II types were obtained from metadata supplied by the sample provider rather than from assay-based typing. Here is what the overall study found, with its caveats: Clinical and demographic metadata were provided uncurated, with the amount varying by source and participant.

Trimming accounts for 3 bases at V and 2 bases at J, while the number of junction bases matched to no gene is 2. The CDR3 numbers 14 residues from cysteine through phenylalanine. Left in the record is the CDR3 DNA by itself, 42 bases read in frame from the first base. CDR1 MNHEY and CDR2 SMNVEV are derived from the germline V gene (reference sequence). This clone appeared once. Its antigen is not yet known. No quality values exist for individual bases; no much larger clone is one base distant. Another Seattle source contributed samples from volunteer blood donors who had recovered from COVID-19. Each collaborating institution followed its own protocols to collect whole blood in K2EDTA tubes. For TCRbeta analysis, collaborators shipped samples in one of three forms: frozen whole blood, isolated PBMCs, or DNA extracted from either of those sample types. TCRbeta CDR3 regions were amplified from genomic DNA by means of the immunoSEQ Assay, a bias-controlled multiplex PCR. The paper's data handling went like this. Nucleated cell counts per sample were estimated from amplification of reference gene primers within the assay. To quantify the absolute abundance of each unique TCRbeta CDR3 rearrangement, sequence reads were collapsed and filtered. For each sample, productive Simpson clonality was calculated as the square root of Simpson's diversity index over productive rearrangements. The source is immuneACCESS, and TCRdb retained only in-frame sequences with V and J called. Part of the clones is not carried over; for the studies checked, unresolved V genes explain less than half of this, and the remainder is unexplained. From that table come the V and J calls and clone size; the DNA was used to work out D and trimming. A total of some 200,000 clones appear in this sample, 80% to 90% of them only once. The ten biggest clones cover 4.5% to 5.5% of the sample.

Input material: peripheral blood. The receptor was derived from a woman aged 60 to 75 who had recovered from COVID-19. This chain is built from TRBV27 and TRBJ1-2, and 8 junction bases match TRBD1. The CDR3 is CASSFGQGNYGYTF. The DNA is TGTGCCAGCAGTTTTGGACAGGGAAACTATGGCTACACCTTC.